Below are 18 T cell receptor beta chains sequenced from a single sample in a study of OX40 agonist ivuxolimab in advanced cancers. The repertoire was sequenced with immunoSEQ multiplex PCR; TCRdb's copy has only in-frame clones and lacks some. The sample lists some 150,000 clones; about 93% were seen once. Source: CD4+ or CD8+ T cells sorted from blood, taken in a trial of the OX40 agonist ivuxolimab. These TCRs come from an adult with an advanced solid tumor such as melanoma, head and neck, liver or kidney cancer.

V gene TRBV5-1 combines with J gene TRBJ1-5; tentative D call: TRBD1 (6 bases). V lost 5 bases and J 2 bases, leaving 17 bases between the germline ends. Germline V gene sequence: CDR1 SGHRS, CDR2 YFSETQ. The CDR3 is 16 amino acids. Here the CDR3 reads CASSVGSGAGNQPQHF. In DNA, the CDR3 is TGCGCCAGCAGTGTTGGGTCGGGGGCTGGCAATCAGCCCCAGCATTTT. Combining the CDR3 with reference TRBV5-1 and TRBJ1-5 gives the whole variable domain KAGVTQTPRYLIKTRGQQVTLSCSPISGHRSVSWYQQTPGQGLQFLFEYFSETQRNKGNFPGRFSGRQFSNSRSEMNVSTLELGDSALYLCASSVGSGAGNQPQHFGDGTRLSIL.

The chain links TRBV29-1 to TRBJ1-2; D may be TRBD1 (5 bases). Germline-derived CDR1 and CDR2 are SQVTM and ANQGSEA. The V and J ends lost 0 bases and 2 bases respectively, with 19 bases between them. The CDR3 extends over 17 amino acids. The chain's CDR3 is CSVEDRAWQGRNYGYTF. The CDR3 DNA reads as TGCAGCGTTGAAGATCGGGCTTGGCAGGGCCGGAACTATGGCTACACCTTC.

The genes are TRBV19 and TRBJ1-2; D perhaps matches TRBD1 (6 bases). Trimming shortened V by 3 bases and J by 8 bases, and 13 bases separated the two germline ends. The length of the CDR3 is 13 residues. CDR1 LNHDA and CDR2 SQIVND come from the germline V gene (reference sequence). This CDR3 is CASSIVDSVGYTF. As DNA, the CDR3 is TGTGCCAGTAGTATCGTGGACAGCGTGGGCTACACCTTC.

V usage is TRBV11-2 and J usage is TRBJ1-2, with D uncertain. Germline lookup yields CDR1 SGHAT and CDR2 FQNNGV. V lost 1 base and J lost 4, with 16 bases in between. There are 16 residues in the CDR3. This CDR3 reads CASSLGLGAAGYGYTF. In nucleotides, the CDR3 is TGTGCCAGCAGCTTAGGTTTGGGCGCTGCGGGCTATGGCTACACCTTC.

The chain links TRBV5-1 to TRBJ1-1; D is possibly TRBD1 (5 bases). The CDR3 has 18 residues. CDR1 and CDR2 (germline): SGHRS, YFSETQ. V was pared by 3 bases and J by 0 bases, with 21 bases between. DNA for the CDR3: TGCGCCAGCAGCTCCCTCCCTTGGGGGACCGCGATGAACACTGAAGCTTTCTTT. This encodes CASSSLPWGTAMNTEAFF.

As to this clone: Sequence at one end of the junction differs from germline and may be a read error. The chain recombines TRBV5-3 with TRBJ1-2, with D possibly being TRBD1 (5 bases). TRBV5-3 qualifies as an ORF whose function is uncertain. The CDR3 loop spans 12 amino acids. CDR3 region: CASSSTEYGYTF. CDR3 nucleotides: TGTGCCAGCAGCTCGACAGAGTATGGCTACACCTTC.

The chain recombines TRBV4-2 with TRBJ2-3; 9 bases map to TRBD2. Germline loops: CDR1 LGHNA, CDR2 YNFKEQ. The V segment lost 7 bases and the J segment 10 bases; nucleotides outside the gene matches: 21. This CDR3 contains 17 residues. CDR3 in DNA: TGTGCCAGCATCCTACTTCGGGGCGGGAGGGCCGGGTCCGCGCAGTATTTT. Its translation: CASILLRGGRAGSAQYF.

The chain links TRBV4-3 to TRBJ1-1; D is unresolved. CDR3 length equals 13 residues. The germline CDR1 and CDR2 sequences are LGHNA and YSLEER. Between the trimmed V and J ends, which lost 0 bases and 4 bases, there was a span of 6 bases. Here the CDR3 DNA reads TGCGCCAGCAGCCAAGATCCCATCACTGAAGCTTTCTTT. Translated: CASSQDPITEAFF.

The CDR3 sequence: CASSSQIGGAGGGDTQYF. The CDR3 DNA is TGTGCCAGCAGCTCCCAGATAGGCGGAGCGGGGGGCGGAGATACGCAGTATTTT. This chain uses TRBV7-2 with TRBJ2-3; TRBD2 aligns across 9 bases. Germline CDR1 SGHTA, CDR2 FQGNSA. This CDR3 spans 18 amino acids. V trimming: 4 bases; J trimming: 5 bases; junction bases outside the gene matches: 16.

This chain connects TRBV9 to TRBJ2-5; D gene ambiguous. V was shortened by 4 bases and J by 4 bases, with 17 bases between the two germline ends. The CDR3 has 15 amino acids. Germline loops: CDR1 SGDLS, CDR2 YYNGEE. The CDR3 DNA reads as TGTGCCAGCAGCCCCCGCCCCGGAGTCGGAGAGACCCAGTACTTC. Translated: CASSPRPGVGETQYF.

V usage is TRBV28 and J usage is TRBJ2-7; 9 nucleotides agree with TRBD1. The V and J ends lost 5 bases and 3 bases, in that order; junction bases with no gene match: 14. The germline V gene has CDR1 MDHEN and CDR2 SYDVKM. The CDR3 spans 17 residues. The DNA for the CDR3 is TGTGCCAGCAGTCCCCGGGGACAGGGCCTTCTCTTCTACGAGCAGTACTTC. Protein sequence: CASSPRGQGLLFYEQYF.

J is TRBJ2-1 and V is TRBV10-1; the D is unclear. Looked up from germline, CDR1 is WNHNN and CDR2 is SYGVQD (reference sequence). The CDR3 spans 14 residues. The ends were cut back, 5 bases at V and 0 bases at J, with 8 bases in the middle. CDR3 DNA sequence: TGCGCCAGCAGTCCCGGTCACTCCTACAATGAGCAGTTCTTC. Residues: CASSPGHSYNEQFF.

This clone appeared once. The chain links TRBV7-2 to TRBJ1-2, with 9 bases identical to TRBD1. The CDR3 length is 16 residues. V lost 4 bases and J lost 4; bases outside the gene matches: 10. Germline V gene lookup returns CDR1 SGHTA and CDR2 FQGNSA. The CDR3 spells CASSSLRDRDSYGYTF. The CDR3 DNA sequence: TGTGCCAGCAGCTCCCTTCGGGACAGGGACTCCTATGGCTACACCTTC. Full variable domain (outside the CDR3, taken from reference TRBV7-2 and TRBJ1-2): GAGVSQSPSNKVTEKGKDVELRCDPISGHTALYWYRQSLGQGLEFLIYFQGNSAPDKSGLPSDRFSAERTGGSVSTLTIQRTQQEDSAVYLCASSSLRDRDSYGYTFGSGTRLTVV.

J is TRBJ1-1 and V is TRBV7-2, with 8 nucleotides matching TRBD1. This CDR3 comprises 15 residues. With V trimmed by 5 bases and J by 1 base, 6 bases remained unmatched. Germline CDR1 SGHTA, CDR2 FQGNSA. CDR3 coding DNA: TGTGCCAGCAGCCAGCGGACAGGGAGGAACACTGAAGCTTTCTTT. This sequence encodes CASSQRTGRNTEAFF.

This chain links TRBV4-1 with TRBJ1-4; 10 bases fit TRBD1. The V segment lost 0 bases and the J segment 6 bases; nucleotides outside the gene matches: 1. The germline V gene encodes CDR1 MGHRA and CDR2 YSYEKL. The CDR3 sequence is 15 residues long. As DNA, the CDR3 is TGCGCCAGCAGCCAAGATGGGACAGGGGATGAAAAACTGTTTTTT. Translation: CASSQDGTGDEKLFF.

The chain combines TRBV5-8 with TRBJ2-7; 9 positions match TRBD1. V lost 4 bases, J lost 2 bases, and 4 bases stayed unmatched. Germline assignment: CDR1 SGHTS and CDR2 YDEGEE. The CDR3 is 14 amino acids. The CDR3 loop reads CASSQRQGAYEQYF. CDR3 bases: TGTGCCAGCAGCCAACGACAGGGGGCCTACGAGCAGTACTTC.

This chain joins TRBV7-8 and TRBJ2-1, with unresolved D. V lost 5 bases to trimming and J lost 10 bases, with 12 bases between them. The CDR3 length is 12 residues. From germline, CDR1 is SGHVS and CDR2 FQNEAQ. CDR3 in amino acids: CASSPRAIEQFF. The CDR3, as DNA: TGTGCCAGCAGCCCTCGGGCCATCGAGCAGTTCTTC.

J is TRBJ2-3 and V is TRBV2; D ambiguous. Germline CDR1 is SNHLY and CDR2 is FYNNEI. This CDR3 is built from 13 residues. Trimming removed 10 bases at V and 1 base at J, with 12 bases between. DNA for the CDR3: TGTGCCACCGACAAGGAAGGCACAGATACGCAGTATTTT. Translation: CATDKEGTDTQYF.